One sample yielded the 13 T cell receptor beta chains listed below, sequenced in a study of shared clonotypes between healthy human individuals. Using immunoSEQ multiplex PCR, the repertoire was profiled, and TCRdb retains in-frame clones only, with some absent. The sample includes fewer than 700,000 clones, around 95% of them seen just once. Terminally differentiated effector memory CD45RA+ cells were left out of the naive CD8 fraction, which was CD45RO-negative and positively selected for CCR7. Sequencing input: naive CD8+ T cells sorted from blood. These receptors were collected from a woman in her twenties or thirties in good health.

This chain connects TRBV30 to TRBJ1-1; possible D gene TRBD1, 6 bases. The CDR3 totals 15 residues. Between the trimmed V and J ends, which lost 3 bases and 4 bases, there was a span of 18 bases. Germline-derived CDR1 and CDR2 are GTSNPN and SVGIG (reference sequence). CDR3 nucleotides: TGTGCCTGGAGGACAAGGGGGGCGCATTTCACTGAAGCTTTCTTT. Amino acids: CAWRTRGAHFTEAFF.

The chain is built from TRBV5-6 and TRBJ2-7; perhaps TRBD2 as D (5 bases). Germline-derived CDR1 and CDR2 are SGHDT and YYEEEE. V was trimmed by 1 base and J by 6 bases, leaving 20 bases between them. This CDR3 region has 16 residues. CDR3 amino acids: CASSLRLNSLFREQYF. DNA for the CDR3: TGTGCCAGCAGCTTGAGACTAAATAGTTTATTCCGCGAGCAGTACTTC.

This chain uses TRBV4-1 with TRBJ2-7; D is perhaps TRBD2 (5 bases). Trimming removed 4 bases from V and 5 bases from J, with 15 bases in between. CDR3 size: 14 residues. Germline V gives CDR1 MGHRA, CDR2 YSYEKL. CDR3 sequence reads: CASSPPEGYNEQYF. The CDR3 nucleotides read TGCGCCAGCAGCCCCCCCGAGGGCTACAACGAGCAGTACTTC.

This chain uses TRBV6-5 with TRBJ2-3; 7 positions agree with TRBD2. This CDR3 spans 15 amino acids. Losses at the gene ends were 6 bases for V and 0 bases for J; bases not matched to a gene: 6. Germline CDR1 MNHEY, CDR2 SVGAGI. CDR3 residues: CASRSLAESTDTQYF. The CDR3 bases are TGTGCCAGCAGGAGCCTAGCGGAAAGCACAGATACGCAGTATTTT.

About this clone: Other nucleotide sequences from this sample produce the same CDR3. V usage is TRBV7-9 and J usage is TRBJ2-7; possibly TRBD1 or TRBD2 for D (5 bases each). V dropped 1 base and J dropped 11 bases, with 12 bases sitting between them. CDR1 is SEHNR and CDR2 is FQNEAQ in the germline V gene (reference sequence). This CDR3 contains 12 residues. The chain's CDR3 is CASSLGDPDKYF. CDR3 DNA: TGTGCCAGCAGCTTAGGGGACCCCGATAAGTACTTC.

This rearrangement joins TRBV7-8 to TRBJ2-7, with 11 bases identical to TRBD2. The CDR3 sequence is 14 residues long. V trimming: 5 bases; J trimming: 5 bases; junction bases outside the gene matches: 5. Germline V gives CDR1 SGHVS, CDR2 FQNEAQ. CDR3 DNA sequence: TGTGCCAGCAGCAGACTAGCGGGAAAGGACGAGCAGTACTTC. It encodes CASSRLAGKDEQYF.

The rearrangement uses TRBV9 and TRBJ1-4; D may be TRBD1 (5 bases). Trimming shortened V by 0 bases and J by 5 bases, and 8 bases separated the two germline ends. CDR3 size: 14 residues. Germline V gene lookup returns CDR1 SGDLS and CDR2 YYNGEE. CDR3 in amino acids: CASSVAGLNEKLFF. CDR3 nucleotide sequence: TGTGCCAGCAGCGTAGCAGGGTTAAATGAAAAACTGTTTTTT. Together with reference TRBV9 and TRBJ1-4, the CDR3 gives the full variable domain: DSGVTQTPKHLITATGQRVTLRCSPRSGDLSVYWYQQSLDQGLQFLIQYYNGEERAKGNILERFSAQQFPDLHSELNLSSLELGDSALYFCASSVAGLNEKLFFGSGTQLSVL.

The V and J genes are TRBV7-9 and TRBJ2-1; no clear D. The V and J ends lost 5 bases and 6 bases respectively, with 8 bases between them. CDR3 length: 12 residues. Germline V CDR1 and CDR2: SEHNR, FQNEAQ (reference sequence). CDR3 bases: TGTGCCAGCAGCACTATAACCAATGAGCAGTTCTTC. It is translated as CASSTITNEQFF.

The chain joins TRBV19 to TRBJ1-5; D is uncertain. The V gene's germline CDR1 is LNHDA and CDR2 SQIVND (reference sequence). V lost 3 bases to trimming and J lost 1 base, with 10 bases between them. This CDR3 region has 15 residues. In DNA form, the CDR3 reads TGTGCCAGTAGTATGGGTCGGAGGAGCAATCAGCCCCAGCATTTT. Translating it yields CASSMGRRSNQPQHF.

The V call is TRBV5-4, the J call TRBJ2-3; D gene uncertain. The germline V and J ends were trimmed by 6 bases and 6 bases, with 14 bases remaining between them. Germline CDR1 reads SGHNT; CDR2 reads YYREEE (reference sequence). There are 13 residues in the CDR3. CDR3 region: CASKSSTADTQYF. The CDR3 DNA follows: TGTGCCAGCAAGAGTAGTACCGCGGATACGCAGTATTTT.

V usage is TRBV11-2 and J usage is TRBJ2-7; maybe TRBD2 (5 bases). Germline loops: CDR1 SGHAT, CDR2 FQNNGV. The CDR3 is 15 residues long. V was cut by 5 bases and J by 0 bases, with 14 bases left in between. CDR3 in DNA: TGTGCCAGCAGCGGGGTCGGGGTTAGCTCCTACGAGCAGTACTTC. Translation: CASSGVGVSSYEQYF.

The chain carries TRBV11-2 and TRBJ1-2, with D uncertain. V was pared by 2 bases and J by 1 base, with 2 bases between. The V gene's germline CDR1 is SGHAT and CDR2 FQNNGV. The CDR3 sequence is 12 residues long. CDR3 sequence reads: CASSLNNYGYTF. CDR3 in DNA: TGTGCCAGCAGCTTAAATAACTATGGCTACACCTTC.

As concerns this clone: The same CDR3 arises from other DNA sequences in this sample as well. The chain employs TRBV27 and TRBJ1-5; weak D call: TRBD1 (6 bases). The V gene lost 6 bases and the J gene lost 4 bases, with 10 bases spanning the gap. Germline V gene data show CDR1 as MNHEY and CDR2 as SMNVEV (reference sequence). This CDR3 region has 13 residues. The CDR3 bases are TGTGCCAGCAGCCCGCAGGGGAATCAGCCCCAGCATTTT. Translating it yields CASSPQGNQPQHF.